Below, 24 T cell receptor beta chains from the same sample are listed, as sequenced in a study of T cells in Graves' hyperthyroidism and ophthalmopathy. RNA transcripts yielded amplified TCR beta CDR3 regions. Using the HTBI primer set, a first-round RT-PCR was run on the TCR CDR3. A single record per CDR3 protein comes from TCRdb applying MiXCR to the multiplex PCR reads. This sample has about 840,000 distinct CDR3 sequences; 35% to 45% occur once, and the top ten carry around 9.3%. The sequenced material came from blood. The receptors shown here come from a man between 18 and 35 years old with Graves' hyperthyroidism.

This clonotype was recorded a few times. This sequence joins TRBV25-1 and TRBJ1-6; D not resolved. CDR1 is MGHDK and CDR2 is SYGVNS in the germline V gene. This CDR3 has 13 amino acids. The V gene lost 5 bases and the J gene lost 4 bases, with 6 bases spanning the gap. The CDR3 here is CASSPQYNSPLHF. The CDR3 region has the DNA TGTGCCAGCAGTCCCCAGTATAATTCACCCCTCCACTTT.

A remark on this clonotype: A much more abundant neighbour one base away suggests this may be a read error. The chain uses TRBV19 and TRBJ2-7; tentatively, D is TRBD2 (6 bases). Trimming removed 5 bases at V and 2 bases at J, with 13 bases between. This CDR3 comprises 14 residues. The germline CDR1 and CDR2 sequences are LNHDA and SQIVND (reference sequence). The CDR3 nucleotides are TGTGCCAGTAGTCCGGGACTGCCTCCCTACGAGCAGTACTTC. It is translated as CASSPGLPPYEQYF.

The sample holds many counts of this clonotype. This sequence joins TRBV7-2 and TRBJ2-2; D gene unclear. This CDR3 spans 15 amino acids. Germline V lookup: CDR1 SGHTA, CDR2 FQGNSA. V was pared by 0 bases and J by 4 bases, with 9 bases between. The CDR3 DNA reads TGTGCCAGCAGCTTAGCGCTCCGTGTCACCGGGGAGCTGTTTTTT. Translation: CASSLALRVTGELFF.

The chain links TRBV29-1 to TRBJ2-5; 10 bases agree with TRBD2. CDR1 is SQVTM, CDR2 ANQGSEA, per germline. Trimming removed 6 bases from V and 2 bases from J; junction bases left unmatched: 6. The length of the CDR3 is 14 residues. The CDR3 spells CSVEGTSEQETQYF. The CDR3 nucleotides read TGCAGCGTGGAGGGGACTAGCGAACAAGAGACCCAGTACTTC. Filled out from reference TRBV29-1 and TRBJ2-5, the complete variable domain reads SAVISQKPSRDICQRGTSLTIQCQVDSQVTMMFWYRQQPGQSLTLIATANQGSEATYESGFVIDKFPISRPNLTFSTLTVSNMSPEDSSIYLCSVEGTSEQETQYFGPGTRLLVL.

This sequence joins TRBV12-3 or TRBV12-4 and TRBJ2-5; D gene uncertain. V lost 3 bases, J lost 3 bases, and 20 bases lay in between. The length of the CDR3 is 17 residues. CDR3 residues: CASSFSPLEGVEETQYF. The CDR3 region has the DNA TGTGCCAGCAGTTTCTCTCCCCTAGAAGGAGTCGAAGAGACCCAGTACTTC.

This chain links TRBV7-9 with TRBJ1-5; 8 positions match TRBD1. This CDR3 is built from 15 residues. The junction had 8 bases not matched to a gene; V was cut back by 3 bases and J by 7 bases. Germline lookup yields CDR1 SEHNR and CDR2 FQNEAQ (reference sequence). The CDR3 loop reads CASSFGTGNEQPQHF. As DNA, the CDR3 is TGTGCCAGCAGCTTCGGGACAGGTAATGAGCAGCCCCAGCATTTT.

This clonotype occurred many times. CDR3 nucleotide sequence: TGTGCCAGCAGTTACCGGGGACAGGGGACCTACGAGCAGTACTTC. This gives the protein CASSYRGQGTYEQYF. The genes are TRBV6-5 and TRBJ2-7, with TRBD1 identical over 10 bases. The germline V gene has CDR1 MNHEY and CDR2 SVGAGI. Unmatched junction bases numbered 3, after V lost 2 bases and J lost 2 bases. The CDR3 has 15 residues.

Comment on this clonotype: This sequence may be a read error, since a much larger clone differs from it by one base. The V and J genes are TRBV15 and TRBJ1-2, with D possibly being TRBD1 (6 bases). CDR1 and CDR2 (germline): LNHNV, YYDKDF (reference sequence). CDR3 length: 13 amino acids. The CDR3 bases are TGTGCCGCCAGCCGGCGCGCAGGGGTTGGCTACACCTTC. It codes for CAASRRAGVGYTF.

The rearrangement joins TRBV15 to TRBJ1-5, with 7 nucleotides matching TRBD1. CDR1 LNHNV and CDR2 YYDKDF come from the germline V gene (reference sequence). V dropped 2 bases and J dropped 5; count of bases not matched to a gene: 6. The CDR3 is 15 residues long. DNA for the CDR3: TGTGCCACCAGCAGAACTACAGGGGCTCATCAGCCCCAGCATTTT. Protein product: CATSRTTGAHQPQHF.

This clonotype was picked up one time. V and J are TRBV10-3 and TRBJ1-4; 9 bases align to TRBD1. This CDR3 spans 14 amino acids. Trimming cost V 10 bases and J 7 bases; bases outside gene matches: 10. Per germline, CDR1 ENHRY and CDR2 SYGVKD. CDR3 sequence reads: CASSLRDRAEKLFF. The CDR3 DNA sequence: TGTGCCAGCTCGCTGCGGGACAGGGCTGAAAAACTGTTTTTT.

This clonotype showed up just a few times. The V call is TRBV7-9, the J call TRBJ2-5, with 8 positions matching TRBD1. CDR1 SEHNR and CDR2 FQNEAQ come from the germline V gene (reference sequence). This CDR3 spans 15 amino acids. V lost 5 bases to trimming and J lost 2 bases; unmatched junction nucleotides: 7. The CDR3 sequence is CASSLWTGHQETQYF. For the CDR3, the DNA is TGTGCCAGCAGCCTCTGGACAGGGCATCAAGAGACCCAGTACTTC.

This clonotype appeared many times. This chain uses TRBV29-1 with TRBJ1-4; D is perhaps TRBD1 (5 bases). Per germline, CDR1 SQVTM and CDR2 ANQGSEA. V shed 0 bases and J shed 10 bases, with 15 bases lying between them. The length of the CDR3 is 14 residues. The CDR3 coding sequence is TGCAGCGTTGAAGAGCCCCTCGGGGGAGGAAAACTGTTTTTT. Its translation is CSVEEPLGGGKLFF.

This clonotype came up many times. The chain recombines TRBV10-3 with TRBJ1-1; 9 bases are shared with TRBD1. V shed 6 bases and J 3 bases; nucleotides not matched to a gene: 5. CDR3 length equals 14 residues. Germline loops: CDR1 ENHRY, CDR2 SYGVKD. The CDR3 loop reads CAIRPRQGDTEAFF. In DNA, the CDR3 is TGTGCCATCAGACCAAGACAGGGGGACACTGAAGCTTTCTTT.

This clonotype has just a few counts. The final CDR3 position lacks the conserved phenylalanine or tryptophan, pointing to a likely read error. The V and J genes are TRBV29-1 and TRBJ1-1; D is unclear. V was trimmed by 3 bases and J by 1 base, leaving 3 bases between them. The CDR3 consists of 11 residues. Germline-derived CDR1 and CDR2 are SQVTM and ANQGSEA. The CDR3: CSVERNTEAFL. The CDR3 nucleotides are TGCAGCGTTGAGAGGAACACTGAAGCTTTCCTT.

This clonotype was counted once. The junction differs from germline at one of its ends, possibly a read error. The chain carries TRBV7-7 and TRBJ2-7; 8 nucleotides match TRBD1. Per germline, CDR1 SSHAT and CDR2 FNYEAQ (reference sequence). CDR3 length: 15 amino acids. This CDR3 reads CASSLASGQGYEQYF. CDR3 DNA sequence: TGTGCTAGCAGCTTAGCTTCCGGACAGGGCTACGAGCAGTACTTC.

The CDR3 here is CASSWGQGSSYNSPLHF. CDR3 nucleotides: TGTGCCAGCAGCTGGGGACAGGGGAGCTCCTATAATTCACCCCTCCACTTT. J is TRBJ1-6 and V is TRBV7-9; 10 bases agree with TRBD1. This CDR3 comprises 17 residues. Unmatched junction bases numbered 3, after V lost 4 bases and J lost 0 bases. Germline V gene data show CDR1 as SEHNR and CDR2 as FQNEAQ (reference sequence).

Details on this clonotype: One end of the junction varies from germline; a read error may be responsible. V is TRBV4-2 and J is TRBJ1-2; D is uncertain. The CDR3 spans 14 residues. Germline loops: CDR1 LGHNA, CDR2 YNFKEQ. CDR3 nucleotides: TGTACCAGCAGCCAAGACACAGCTAACTATGGCTACACCTTC. Translating gives CTSSQDTANYGYTF.

V is TRBV7-2 and J is TRBJ2-7, with D uncertain. CDR1 SGHTA and CDR2 FQGNSA come from the germline V gene. The CDR3 consists of 12 residues. Between the trimmed V and J ends, which lost 3 bases and 3 bases, there was a span of 6 bases. The CDR3 DNA reads as TGTGCCAGCAGCTTCAACCTCTACGAGCAGTACTTC. This sequence encodes CASSFNLYEQYF.

This clonotype was counted between two and nine times. The chain combines TRBV7-2 with TRBJ1-1, with unresolved D. This CDR3 region has 13 residues. V gave up 5 bases and J gave up 3 bases, with 10 bases separating them. CDR1 is SGHTA, CDR2 FQGNSA, per germline. The CDR3 region has the DNA TGTGCCAGCAGCCAAGCCTTATACACTGAAGCTTTCTTT. It yields the protein CASSQALYTEAFF.

This clonotype was recorded many times. The V and J genes are TRBV15 and TRBJ2-5; D is undetermined. V was cut by 0 bases and J by 5 bases, with 10 bases left in between. CDR1 and CDR2 (germline): LNHNV, YYDKDF (reference sequence). The CDR3 runs to 14 residues. The CDR3 DNA is TGTGCCACCAGCAGAGAGGGCGAATGGGAGACCCAGTACTTC. It encodes CATSREGEWETQYF.

The chain is built from TRBV7-9 and TRBJ2-2; the D gene is possibly TRBD1 (5 bases). The CDR3 runs to 16 residues. Deletions cut 5 bases from V and 2 bases from J, with 15 bases between. Germline V CDR1 and CDR2: SEHNR, FQNEAQ (reference sequence). This chain's CDR3 is CASSPPVGPNTGELFF. CDR3 in DNA: TGTGCCAGCAGCCCCCCGGTGGGGCCCAACACCGGGGAGCTGTTTTTT. The full variable domain, its missing parts supplied by reference TRBV7-9 and TRBJ2-2, is DTGVSQNPRHKITKRGQNVTFRCDPISEHNRLYWYRQTLGQGPEFLTYFQNEAQLEKSRLLSDRFSAERPKGSFSTLEIQRTEQGDSAMYLCASSPPVGPNTGELFFGEGSRLTVL.

The gene calls are TRBV7-9 and TRBJ2-6, with D perhaps matching TRBD1 or TRBD2 (5 bases each). The germline gives CDR1 SEHNR, CDR2 FQNEAQ (reference sequence). The CDR3 contains 18 residues. Trimming shortened V by 4 bases and J by 0 bases, and 16 bases separated the two germline ends. The CDR3 region has the DNA TGTGCCAGCAGCTACCATAGGGACCACCTCTCTGGGGCCAACGTCCTGACTTTC. Translating it yields CASSYHRDHLSGANVLTF.

This sequence joins TRBV9 and TRBJ1-1, with 7 bases lining up with TRBD1. The CDR3 sequence is 15 residues long. V dropped 0 bases and J dropped 5; count of bases not matched to a gene: 7. CDR1 and CDR2 from the germline V gene are SGDLS and YYNGEE. The DNA of the CDR3 is TGTGCCAGCAGCGTAGCGCAGGGGGGTTCTACTGAAGCTTTCTTT. Its translation: CASSVAQGGSTEAFF.

The chain links TRBV2 to TRBJ2-2, with D possibly being TRBD1 (5 bases). Germline-derived CDR1 and CDR2 are SNHLY and FYNNEI. V lost 5 bases to trimming and J lost 4 bases, with 11 bases between them. This CDR3 comprises 14 residues. The CDR3 DNA reads as TGTGCCAGCAGTTTCGCCAGGGCCACCGGGGAGCTGTTTTTT. Amino acid sequence: CASSFARATGELFF.